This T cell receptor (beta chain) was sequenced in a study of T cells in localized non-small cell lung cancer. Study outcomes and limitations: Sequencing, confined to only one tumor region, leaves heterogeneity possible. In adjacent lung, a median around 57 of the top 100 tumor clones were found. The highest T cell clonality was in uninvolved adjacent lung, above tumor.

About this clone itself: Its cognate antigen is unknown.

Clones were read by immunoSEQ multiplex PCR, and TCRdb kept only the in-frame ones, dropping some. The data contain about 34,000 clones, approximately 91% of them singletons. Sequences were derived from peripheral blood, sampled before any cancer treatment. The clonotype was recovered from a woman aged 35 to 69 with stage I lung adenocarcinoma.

CDR3 amino acids: CASSLGNTGELFF. CDR3 coding DNA: TGTGCCAGCAGCCTCGGTAACACCGGGGAGCTGTTTTTT. The chain is built from TRBV5-4 and TRBJ2-2, with no clear D. Trimming left V 4 bases short and J 2 bases short, with 6 bases between. This CDR3 spans 13 amino acids. Germline-derived CDR1 and CDR2 are SGHNT and YYREEE (reference sequence).